This TCR beta chain was sequenced during a study of T cell repertoires in cytomegalovirus infection. Turning to the study itself: Used in the study were CMV epitopes, some recently identified and HLA-C-restricted, others well-studied and HLA-B-restricted. Public TCR beta signatures provided an indication of both CMV infection and a matching HLA type.

Comment on this clonotype: Its antigen is not identified.

The CDR3 length is 16 residues. Germline V gives CDR1 LGHNA, CDR2 YSLEER. Trimming removed 2 bases from V and 5 bases from J; junction bases left unmatched: 9. A single record per CDR3 protein comes from TCRdb applying MiXCR to the reads. The top ten hold around 15% of the sample, which has approximately 1,000,000 distinct CDR3 sequences, approximately 30% seen once. This clonotype was obtained from a human donor in good health (CMV status not recorded). Some clones in this sample may be carry-over from other donors' samples. The genes are TRBV4-3 and TRBJ1-5; TRBD1 matches 7 bases. The sample in question was cultured CD8+ T cells from PBMCs, obtained from culture after CMV antigen stimulation. The CDR3 spells CASSQNQGVLDQPQHF. CDR3 nucleotides: TGCGCCAGCAGCCAAAACCAGGGGGTTCTAGATCAGCCCCAGCATTTT.